The T cell receptor (beta chain) under discussion was sequenced for a study of control samples from healthy donors and cancer patients. TCRdb's copy holds only in-frame clones and misses some; the assay was immunoSEQ multiplex PCR. The sample includes around 190,000 clones, roughly nine tenths of them seen just once. J was trimmed by 3 bases and V by 1 base; bases with no gene match: 10. This CDR3 spans 17 amino acids. The germline V gene encodes CDR1 SGHDT and CDR2 YYEEEE. This rearrangement joins TRBV5-6 to TRBJ1-2, with 9 positions matching TRBD1. Source material: blood. The sequence derives from a young man in good health. CDR3 protein: CASSLWGTGNYYYGYTF. DNA for the CDR3: TGTGCCAGCAGCTTGTGGGGGACAGGGAATTATTACTATGGCTACACCTTC.